The clone carrying this TCR beta chain was observed at least ten times. Its antigen is currently unknown. This may arise from a read error, as a much more abundant clone is one base away. The sample originates from a study of T cells in Graves' hyperthyroidism and ophthalmopathy. Study results and caveats: The authors' 13 V-J model separated ophthalmopathy from stable hyperthyroidism.

Amplified regions were TCR beta CDR3 sequences from RNA transcripts. HTBI primers were used for first-round RT-PCR of the TCR CDR3. TCRdb re-derived calls from the multiplex PCR reads in MiXCR, one entry per CDR3 protein. The data hold about 98,000 distinct CDR3 sequences, with roughly 37% observed a single time. J was trimmed by 6 bases and V by 6 bases; bases with no gene match: 8. The V gene's germline CDR1 is SGHRS and CDR2 YFSETQ. The CDR3 contains 14 residues. The sequencing input was peripheral blood or thyroid tissue (not recorded which). This TCR derives from a woman aged 25 to 39 with Graves' hyperthyroidism. This sequence joins TRBV5-1 and TRBJ2-7; 11 nucleotides line up with TRBD1. The CDR3 loop reads CASIPRDRGSEQYF. Here the CDR3 DNA reads TGCGCCAGCATCCCCCGGGACAGGGGGTCCGAGCAGTACTTC.